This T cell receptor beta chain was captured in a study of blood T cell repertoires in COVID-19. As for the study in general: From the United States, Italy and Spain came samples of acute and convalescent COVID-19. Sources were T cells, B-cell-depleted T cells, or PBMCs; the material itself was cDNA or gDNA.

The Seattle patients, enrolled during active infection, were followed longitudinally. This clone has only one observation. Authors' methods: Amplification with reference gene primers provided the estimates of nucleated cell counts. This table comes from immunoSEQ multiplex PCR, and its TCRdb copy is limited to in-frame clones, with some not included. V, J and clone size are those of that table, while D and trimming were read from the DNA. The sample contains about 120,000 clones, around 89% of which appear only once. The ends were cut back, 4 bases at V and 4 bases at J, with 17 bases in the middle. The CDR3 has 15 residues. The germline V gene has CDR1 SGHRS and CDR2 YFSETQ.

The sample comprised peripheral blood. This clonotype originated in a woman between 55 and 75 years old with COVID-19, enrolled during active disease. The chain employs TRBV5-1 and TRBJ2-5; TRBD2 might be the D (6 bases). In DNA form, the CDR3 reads TGCGCCAGCAGCCCGGGACTCCGGAGGTTAGAGACCCAGTACTTC. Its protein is CASSPGLRRLETQYF.